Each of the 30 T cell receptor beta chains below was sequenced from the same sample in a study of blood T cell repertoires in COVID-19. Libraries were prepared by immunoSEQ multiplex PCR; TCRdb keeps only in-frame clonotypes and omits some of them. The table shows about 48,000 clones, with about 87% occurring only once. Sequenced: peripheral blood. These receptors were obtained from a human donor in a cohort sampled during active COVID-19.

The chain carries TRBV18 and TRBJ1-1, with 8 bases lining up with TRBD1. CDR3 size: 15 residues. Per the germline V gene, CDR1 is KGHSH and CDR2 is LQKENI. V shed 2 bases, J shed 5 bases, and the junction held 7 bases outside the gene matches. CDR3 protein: CASSPSTGGGTEAFF. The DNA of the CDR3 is TGTGCCAGCTCACCATCCACAGGGGGTGGGACTGAAGCTTTCTTT. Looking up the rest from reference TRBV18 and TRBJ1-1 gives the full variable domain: NAGVMQNPRHLVRRRGQEARLRCSPMKGHSHVYWYRQLPEEGLKFMVYLQKENIIDESGMPKERFSAEFPKEGPSILRIQQVVRGDSAAYFCASSPSTGGGTEAFFGQGTRLTVV.

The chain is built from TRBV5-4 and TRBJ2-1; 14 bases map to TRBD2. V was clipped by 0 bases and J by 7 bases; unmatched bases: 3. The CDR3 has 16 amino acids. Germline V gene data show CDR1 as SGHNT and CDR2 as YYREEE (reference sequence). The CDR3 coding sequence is TGTGCCAGCAGCTTGGCGGGACTAGCGGGAGCAAATGAGCAGTTCTTC. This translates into CASSLAGLAGANEQFF. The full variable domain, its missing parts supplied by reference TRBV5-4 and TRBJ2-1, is ETGVTQSPTHLIKTRGQQVTLRCSSQSGHNTVSWYQQALGQGPQFIFQYYREEENGRGNFPPRFSGLQFPNYSSELNVNALELDDSALYLCASSLAGLAGANEQFFGPGTRLTVL.

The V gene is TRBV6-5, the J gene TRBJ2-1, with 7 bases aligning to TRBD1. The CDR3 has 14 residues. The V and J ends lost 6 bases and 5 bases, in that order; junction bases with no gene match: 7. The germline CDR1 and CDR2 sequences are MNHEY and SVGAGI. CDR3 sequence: CASRKTGRNNEQFF. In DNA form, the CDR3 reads TGTGCCAGCAGGAAGACAGGGCGGAACAATGAGCAGTTCTTC.

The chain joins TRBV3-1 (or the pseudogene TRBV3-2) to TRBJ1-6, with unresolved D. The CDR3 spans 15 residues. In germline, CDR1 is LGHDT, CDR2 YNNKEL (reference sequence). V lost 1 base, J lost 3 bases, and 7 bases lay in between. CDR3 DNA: TGTGCCAGCAGCCAAGGGCAGGACTATAATTCACCCCTCCACTTT. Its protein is CASSQGQDYNSPLHF.

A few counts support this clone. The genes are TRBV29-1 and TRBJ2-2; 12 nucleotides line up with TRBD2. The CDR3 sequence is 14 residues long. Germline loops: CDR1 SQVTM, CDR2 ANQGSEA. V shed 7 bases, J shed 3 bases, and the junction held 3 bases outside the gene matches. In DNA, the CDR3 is TGCAGCGGACGACTAGCGGGAGACACCGGGGAGCTGTTTTTT. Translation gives CSGRLAGDTGELFF.

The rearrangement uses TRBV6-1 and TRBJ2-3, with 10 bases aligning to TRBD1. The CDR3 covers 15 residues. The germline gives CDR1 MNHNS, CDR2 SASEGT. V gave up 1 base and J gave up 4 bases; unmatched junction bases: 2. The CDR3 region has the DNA TGTGCCAGCAGTGAAGGACAGGGGGCGGCAGATACGCAGTATTTT. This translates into CASSEGQGAADTQYF.

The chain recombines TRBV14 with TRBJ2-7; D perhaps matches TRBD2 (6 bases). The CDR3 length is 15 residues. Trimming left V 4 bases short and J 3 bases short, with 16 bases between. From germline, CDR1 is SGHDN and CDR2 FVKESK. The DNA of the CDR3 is TGTGCCAGCAGCCTAACCCTAGGTAGCGGCTACGAGCAGTACTTC. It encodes CASSLTLGSGYEQYF.

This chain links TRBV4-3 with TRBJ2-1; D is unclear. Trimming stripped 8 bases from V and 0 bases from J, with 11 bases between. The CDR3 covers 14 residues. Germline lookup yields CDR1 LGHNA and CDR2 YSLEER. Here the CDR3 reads CASGPVHSYNEQFF. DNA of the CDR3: TGCGCCAGCGGCCCGGTCCACTCCTACAATGAGCAGTTCTTC.

In nucleotides, the CDR3 is TGTGCCAGCAGTGAAGGTAGACACTCTTGGGACAATGAGCAGTTCTTC. It specifies CASSEGRHSWDNEQFF. The rearrangement links TRBV25-1 to TRBJ2-1; D uncertain. CDR3 length: 16 residues. Deletions cut 2 bases from V and 5 bases from J, with 16 bases between. Germline V CDR1 and CDR2: MGHDK, SYGVNS.

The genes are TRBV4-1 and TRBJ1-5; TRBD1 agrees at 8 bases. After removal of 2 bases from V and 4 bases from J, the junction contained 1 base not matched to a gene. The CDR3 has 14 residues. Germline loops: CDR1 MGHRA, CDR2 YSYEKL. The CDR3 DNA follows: TGCGCCAGCAGCCAATGGACAGGGAATCAGCCCCAGCATTTT. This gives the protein CASSQWTGNQPQHF.

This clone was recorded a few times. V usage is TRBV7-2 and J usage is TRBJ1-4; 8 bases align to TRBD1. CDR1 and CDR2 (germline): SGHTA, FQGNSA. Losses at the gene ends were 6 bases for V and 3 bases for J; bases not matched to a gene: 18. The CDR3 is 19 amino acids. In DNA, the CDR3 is TGTGCCAGCAGTCATAGAGGGGCAGGGGGCCGCGGGGCTAATGAAAAACTGTTTTTT. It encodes CASSHRGAGGRGANEKLFF.

The DNA for the CDR3 is TGTGCCAGCAGCTTACCCGGTATGAACACTGAAGCTTTCTTT. Residues: CASSLPGMNTEAFF. This chain uses TRBV5-4 with TRBJ1-1; D is unclear. CDR1 is SGHNT and CDR2 is YYREEE in the germline V gene (reference sequence). V gave up 2 bases and J gave up 0 bases, with 8 bases separating them. The CDR3 has 14 residues.

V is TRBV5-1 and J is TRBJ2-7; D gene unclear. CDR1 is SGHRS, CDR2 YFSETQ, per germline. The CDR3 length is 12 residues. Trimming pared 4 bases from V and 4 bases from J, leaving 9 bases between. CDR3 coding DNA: TGCGCCAGCAGCCAGAACCAGTACGAGCAGTACTTC. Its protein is CASSQNQYEQYF.

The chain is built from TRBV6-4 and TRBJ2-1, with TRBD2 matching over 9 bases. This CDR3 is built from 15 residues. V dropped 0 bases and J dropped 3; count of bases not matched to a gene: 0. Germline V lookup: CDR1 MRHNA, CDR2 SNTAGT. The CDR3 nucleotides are TGTGCCAGCAGTGACTCGCGGGGGGGCTACAATGAGCAGTTCTTC. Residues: CASSDSRGGYNEQFF.

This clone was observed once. CDR3 nucleotide sequence: TGCAGCGTTACCGGTTCTATCGCGAGCCAGTACTTC. Translating gives CSVTGSIASQYF. This rearrangement joins TRBV29-1 to TRBJ2-5; the D is unclear. Germline V gene data show CDR1 as SQVTM and CDR2 as ANQGSEA. V was pared by 5 bases and J by 10 bases, with 17 bases between. The CDR3 has 12 residues. The variable domain in full, with the rest retrieved from reference TRBV29-1 and TRBJ2-5, is SAVISQKPSRDICQRGTSLTIQCQVDSQVTMMFWYRQQPGQSLTLIATANQGSEATYESGFVIDKFPISRPNLTFSTLTVSNMSPEDSSIYLCSVTGSIASQYFGPGTRLLVL.

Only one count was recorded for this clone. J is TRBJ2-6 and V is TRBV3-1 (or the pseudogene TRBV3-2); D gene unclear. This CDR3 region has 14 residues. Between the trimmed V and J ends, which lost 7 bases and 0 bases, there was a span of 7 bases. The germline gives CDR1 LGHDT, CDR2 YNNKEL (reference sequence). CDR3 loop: CASTTYSGANVLTF. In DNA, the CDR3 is TGTGCCAGCACGACATACTCTGGGGCCAACGTCCTGACTTTC.

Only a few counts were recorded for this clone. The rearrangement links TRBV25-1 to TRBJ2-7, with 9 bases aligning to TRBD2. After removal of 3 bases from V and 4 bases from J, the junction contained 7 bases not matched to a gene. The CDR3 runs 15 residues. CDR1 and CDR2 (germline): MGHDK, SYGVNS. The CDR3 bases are TGTGCCAGCAGTGACCATAGCGGGAGAAGGTACGAGCAGTACTTC. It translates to CASSDHSGRRYEQYF.

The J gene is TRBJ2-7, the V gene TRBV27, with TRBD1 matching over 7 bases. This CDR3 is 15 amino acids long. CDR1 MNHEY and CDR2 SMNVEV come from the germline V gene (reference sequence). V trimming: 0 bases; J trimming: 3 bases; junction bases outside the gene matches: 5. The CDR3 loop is CASSLSTGFFYEQYF. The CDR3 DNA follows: TGTGCCAGCAGTTTATCGACAGGGTTTTTCTACGAGCAGTACTTC.

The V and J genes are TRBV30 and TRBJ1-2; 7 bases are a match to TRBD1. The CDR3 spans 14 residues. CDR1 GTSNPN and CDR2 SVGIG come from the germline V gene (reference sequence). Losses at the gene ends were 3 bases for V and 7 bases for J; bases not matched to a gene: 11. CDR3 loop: CAWRGVTGLIGYTF. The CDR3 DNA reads TGTGCCTGGAGGGGGGTGACAGGGTTGATTGGCTACACCTTC.

The CDR3 sequence is CASSLQSGSSYEQYF. The DNA of the CDR3 is TGTGCCAGCAGCTTGCAAAGCGGGAGCTCCTACGAGCAGTACTTC. The V gene is TRBV7-2, the J gene TRBJ2-7; 8 positions match TRBD2. CDR1 is SGHTA, CDR2 FQGNSA, per germline. The CDR3 spans 15 residues. Trimming at V came to 3 bases and at J to 0 bases, leaving 4 bases not matched to a gene.

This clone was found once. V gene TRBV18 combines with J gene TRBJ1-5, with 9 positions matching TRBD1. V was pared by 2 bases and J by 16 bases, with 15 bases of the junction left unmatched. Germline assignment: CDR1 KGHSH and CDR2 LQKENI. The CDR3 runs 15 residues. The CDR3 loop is CASSPGVSTGTGLHF. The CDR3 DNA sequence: TGTGCCAGCTCACCAGGGGTGTCCACCGGGACAGGGCTTCATTTT. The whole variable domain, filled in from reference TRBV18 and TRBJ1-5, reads NAGVMQNPRHLVRRRGQEARLRCSPMKGHSHVYWYRQLPEEGLKFMVYLQKENIIDESGMPKERFSAEFPKEGPSILRIQQVVRGDSAAYFCASSPGVSTGTGLHFGDGTRLSIL.

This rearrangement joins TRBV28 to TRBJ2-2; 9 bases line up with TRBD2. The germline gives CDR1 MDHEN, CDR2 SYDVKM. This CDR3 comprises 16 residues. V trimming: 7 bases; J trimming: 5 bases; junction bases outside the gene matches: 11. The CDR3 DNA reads TGTGCCAGCACCACCCTTACAGCGGGAGGAACCGGGGAGCTGTTTTTT. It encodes CASTTLTAGGTGELFF.

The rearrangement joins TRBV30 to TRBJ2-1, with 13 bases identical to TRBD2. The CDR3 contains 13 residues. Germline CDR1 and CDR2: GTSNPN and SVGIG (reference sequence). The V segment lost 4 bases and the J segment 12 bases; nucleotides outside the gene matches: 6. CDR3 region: CAWKLAGGPGQFF. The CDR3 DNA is TGTGCCTGGAAACTAGCGGGGGGGCCTGGGCAGTTCTTC.

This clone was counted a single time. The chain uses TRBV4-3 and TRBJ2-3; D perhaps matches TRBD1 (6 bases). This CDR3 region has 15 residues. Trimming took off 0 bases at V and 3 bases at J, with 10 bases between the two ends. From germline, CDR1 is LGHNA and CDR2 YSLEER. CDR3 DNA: TGCGCCAGCAGCCAAGAATACAGGGCGACAGATACGCAGTATTTT. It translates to CASSQEYRATDTQYF.

The CDR3 sequence is CASSLLDNSYEQYF. Written as DNA, the CDR3 is TGTGCCAGCAGCTTATTGGACAACTCCTACGAGCAGTACTTC. The chain is built from TRBV5-6 and TRBJ2-7; the D gene is possibly TRBD1 (5 bases). Trimming removed 2 bases from V and 0 bases from J, with 9 bases in between. Germline CDR1 reads SGHDT; CDR2 reads YYEEEE. This CDR3 region has 14 residues.

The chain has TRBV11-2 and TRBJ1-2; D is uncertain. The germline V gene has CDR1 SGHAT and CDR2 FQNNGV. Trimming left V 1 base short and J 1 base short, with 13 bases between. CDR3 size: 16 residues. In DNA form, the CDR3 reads TGTGCCAGCAGCTTAGCGTCAGGAGGAATTAACTATGGCTACACCTTC. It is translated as CASSLASGGINYGYTF.

This chain's CDR3 is CATSRDRGSRNTEAFF. In DNA form, the CDR3 reads TGTGCCACCAGCAGAGATCGGGGGTCTCGCAACACTGAAGCTTTCTTT. The chain employs TRBV15 and TRBJ1-1, with D perhaps TRBD1 (5 bases). Between the trimmed V and J ends, which lost 0 bases and 2 bases, there was a span of 13 bases. The CDR3 contains 16 residues. Germline V lookup: CDR1 LNHNV, CDR2 YYDKDF (reference sequence).

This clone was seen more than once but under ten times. CDR3: CASSQDPQTAYEQYF. CDR3 coding DNA: TGCGCCAGCAGCCAAGACCCTCAGACAGCCTACGAGCAGTACTTC. The chain recombines TRBV4-3 with TRBJ2-7; TRBD1 might be the D (5 bases). V was cut by 0 bases and J by 2 bases, with 11 bases left in between. The germline V gene has CDR1 LGHNA and CDR2 YSLEER. The CDR3 has 15 amino acids.

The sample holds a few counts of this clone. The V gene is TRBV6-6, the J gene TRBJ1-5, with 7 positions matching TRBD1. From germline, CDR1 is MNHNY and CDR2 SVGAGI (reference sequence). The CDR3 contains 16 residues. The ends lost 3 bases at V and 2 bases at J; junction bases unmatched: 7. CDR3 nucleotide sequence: TGTGCCAGCAGTTATGCGGCCGACAGGGGCAATCAGCCCCAGCATTTT. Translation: CASSYAADRGNQPQHF.

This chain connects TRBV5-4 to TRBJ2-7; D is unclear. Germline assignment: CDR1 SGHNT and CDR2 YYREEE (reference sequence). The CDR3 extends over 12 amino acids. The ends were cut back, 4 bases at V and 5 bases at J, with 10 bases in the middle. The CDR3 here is CASSVRRDEQYF. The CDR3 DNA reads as TGTGCCAGCAGCGTGCGTCGGGACGAGCAGTACTTC.